The clone carrying this T cell receptor (beta chain) was recorded at least ten times. Template switching added a universal primer binding site, and final cDNA carried unique molecular identifiers. TCRdb called the 5' RACE reads again in MiXCR, with one record for every CDR3 protein. The repertoire includes over 250,000 distinct CDR3 sequences, roughly 9.8% of them detected once, and approximately 7% sits in the top ten. Germline trimming cut 6 bases from V and 3 bases from J; bases unmatched to any gene: 7. This CDR3 is built from 16 residues. All donors comprised healthy Caucasians. This sample was included in a study of identical twins. This same sample was also taken into another study, of yellow fever vaccine responses in identical twins.

This TCR derives from a woman between 18 and 30 years old in good health. What was sequenced was CD8+ T cells sorted from blood. This sequence joins TRBV12-3 or TRBV12-4 and TRBJ2-6; 8 positions agree with TRBD1. The DNA for the CDR3 is TGTGCCAGCAGCAGCGGACAGGGCATTGGGGCCAACGTCCTGACTTTC. Protein: CASSSGQGIGANVLTF.